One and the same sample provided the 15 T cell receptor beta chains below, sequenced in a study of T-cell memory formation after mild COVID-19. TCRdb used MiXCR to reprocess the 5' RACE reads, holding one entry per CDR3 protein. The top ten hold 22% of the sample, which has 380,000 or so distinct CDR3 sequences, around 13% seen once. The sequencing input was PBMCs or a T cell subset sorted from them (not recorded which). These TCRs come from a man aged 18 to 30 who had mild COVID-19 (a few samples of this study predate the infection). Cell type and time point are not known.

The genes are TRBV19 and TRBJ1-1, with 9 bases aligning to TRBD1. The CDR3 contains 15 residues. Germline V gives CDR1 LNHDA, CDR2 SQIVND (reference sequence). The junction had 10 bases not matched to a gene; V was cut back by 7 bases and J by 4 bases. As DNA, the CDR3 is TGTGCCAGTATGGACAGGGGCCCTTGGGGCACTGAAGCTTTCTTT. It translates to CASMDRGPWGTEAFF.

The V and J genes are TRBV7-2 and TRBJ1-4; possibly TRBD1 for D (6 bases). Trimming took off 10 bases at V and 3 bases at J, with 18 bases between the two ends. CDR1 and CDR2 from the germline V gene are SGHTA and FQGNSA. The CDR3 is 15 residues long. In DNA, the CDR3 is TGTGCCACGCCTACAGGGATTGGGCCTAATGAAAAACTGTTTTTT. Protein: CATPTGIGPNEKLFF.

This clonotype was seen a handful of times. The DNA of the CDR3 is TGTGCCAGCAGCTTAGGGTGGGAAGAGACCCAGTACTTC. Protein product: CASSLGWEETQYF. The chain carries TRBV7-3 and TRBJ2-5; no clear D gene. With 2 bases removed from V and 3 bases from J, the gap between germline ends came to 7 bases. Per the germline V gene, CDR1 is SGHTA and CDR2 is FQGTGA. The length of the CDR3 is 13 residues.

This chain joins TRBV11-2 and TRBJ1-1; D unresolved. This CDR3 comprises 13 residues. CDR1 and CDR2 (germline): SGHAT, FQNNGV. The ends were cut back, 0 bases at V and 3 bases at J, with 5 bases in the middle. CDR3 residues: CASSLEDYTEAFF. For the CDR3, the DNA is TGTGCCAGCAGCTTAGAAGATTACACTGAAGCTTTCTTT.

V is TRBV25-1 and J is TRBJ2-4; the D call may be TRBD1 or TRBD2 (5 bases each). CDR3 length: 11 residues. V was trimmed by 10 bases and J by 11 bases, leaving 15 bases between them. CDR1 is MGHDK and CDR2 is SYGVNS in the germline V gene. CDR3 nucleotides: TGTGCCACCATGGCTGGGGGAGTTCAGTACTTC. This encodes CATMAGGVQYF. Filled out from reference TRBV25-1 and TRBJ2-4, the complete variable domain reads EADIYQTPRYLVIGTGKKITLECSQTMGHDKMYWYQQDPGMELHLIHYSYGVNSTEKGDLSSESTVSRIRTEHFPLTLESARPSHTSQYLCATMAGGVQYFGAGTRLSVL.

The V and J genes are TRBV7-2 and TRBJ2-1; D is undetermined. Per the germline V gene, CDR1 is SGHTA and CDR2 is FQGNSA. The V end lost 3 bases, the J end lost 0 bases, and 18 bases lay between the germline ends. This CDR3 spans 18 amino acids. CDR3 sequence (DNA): TGTGCCAGCAGCTTGGTGTTGGCTCCGGCGGTCTCCTACAATGAGCAGTTCTTC. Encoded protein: CASSLVLAPAVSYNEQFF.

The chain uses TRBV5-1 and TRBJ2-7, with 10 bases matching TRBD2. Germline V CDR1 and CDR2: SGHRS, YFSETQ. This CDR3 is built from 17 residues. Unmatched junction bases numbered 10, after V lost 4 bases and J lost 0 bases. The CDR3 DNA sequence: TGCGCCAGCAGCATAACCTTAGCGGGGGGCAGCTCCTACGAGCAGTACTTC. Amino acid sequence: CASSITLAGGSSYEQYF.

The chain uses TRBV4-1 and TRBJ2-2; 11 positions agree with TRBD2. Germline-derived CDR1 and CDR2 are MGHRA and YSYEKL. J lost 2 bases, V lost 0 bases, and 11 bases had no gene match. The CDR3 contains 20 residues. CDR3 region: CASSQDLDSSGGPNTGELFF. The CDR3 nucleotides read TGCGCCAGCAGCCAAGATCTCGATTCTAGCGGGGGGCCTAACACCGGGGAGCTGTTTTTT.

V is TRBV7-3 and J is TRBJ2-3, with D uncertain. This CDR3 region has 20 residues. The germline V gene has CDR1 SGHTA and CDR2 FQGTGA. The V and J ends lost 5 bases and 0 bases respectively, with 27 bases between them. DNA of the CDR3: TGTGCCAGCAGCGCTACCCCGATCCCGGGTGAGCTACCTAGCACAGATACGCAGTATTTT. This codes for CASSATPIPGELPSTDTQYF.

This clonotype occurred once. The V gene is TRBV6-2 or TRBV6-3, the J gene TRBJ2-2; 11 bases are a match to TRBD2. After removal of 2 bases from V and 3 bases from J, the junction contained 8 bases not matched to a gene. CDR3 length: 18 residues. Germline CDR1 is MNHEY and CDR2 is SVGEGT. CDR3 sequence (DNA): TGTGCCAGCAGTTACGACTATCTAGCGGGGGGTTACACCGGGGAGCTGTTTTTT. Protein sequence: CASSYDYLAGGYTGELFF.

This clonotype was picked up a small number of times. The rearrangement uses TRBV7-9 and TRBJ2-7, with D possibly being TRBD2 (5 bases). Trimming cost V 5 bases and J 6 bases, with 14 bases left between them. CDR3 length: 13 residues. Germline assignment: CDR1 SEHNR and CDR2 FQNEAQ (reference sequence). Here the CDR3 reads CASSHRRTPEQYF. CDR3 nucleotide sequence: TGTGCCAGCAGCCACCGTCGGACTCCCGAGCAGTACTTC.

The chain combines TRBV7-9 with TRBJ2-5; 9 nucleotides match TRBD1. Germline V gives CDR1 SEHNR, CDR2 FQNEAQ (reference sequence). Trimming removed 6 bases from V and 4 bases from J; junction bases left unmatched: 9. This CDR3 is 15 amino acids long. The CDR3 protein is CASSGRTGEGETQYF. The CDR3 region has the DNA TGTGCCAGCAGTGGTCGGACAGGGGAGGGAGAGACCCAGTACTTC.

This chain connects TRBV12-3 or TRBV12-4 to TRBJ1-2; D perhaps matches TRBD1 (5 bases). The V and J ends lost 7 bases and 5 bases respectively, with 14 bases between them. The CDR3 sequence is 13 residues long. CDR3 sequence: CASTLWGTYGYTF. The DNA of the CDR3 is TGTGCCAGCACCTTGTGGGGGACTTATGGCTACACCTTC.

The CDR3, as DNA: TGTGCCAGCAGTTTAAGTTCGGGGGGGGCCTGGTACGAGCAGTACTTC. Translated, it gives CASSLSSGGAWYEQYF. The rearrangement links TRBV12-3 or TRBV12-4 to TRBJ2-7; the match to TRBD2 covers 8 bases. The junction had 10 bases not matched to a gene; V was cut back by 2 bases and J by 4 bases. There are 16 residues in the CDR3.

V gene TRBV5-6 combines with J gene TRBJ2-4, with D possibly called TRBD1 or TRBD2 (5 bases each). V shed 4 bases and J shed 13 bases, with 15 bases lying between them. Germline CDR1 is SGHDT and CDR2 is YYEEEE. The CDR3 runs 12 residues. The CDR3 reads CASSIIGTAQYF. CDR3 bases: TGTGCCAGCAGCATAATCGGGACCGCACAGTACTTC.